One and the same sample provided the 15 T cell receptor beta chains below, sequenced in a study of glioma-infiltrating T cells after dendritic cell vaccination. Some clones are missing from TCRdb's copy, which holds only in-frame ones; the method was immunoSEQ multiplex PCR. The data hold 99,000 or so clones, with 80% observed a single time. This sample's time point: after dendritic cell vaccination, including at tumor progression/relapse. The sequencing here drew on blood, taken after dendritic cell vaccination. The receptors were gathered from a human donor with glioblastoma.

As DNA, the CDR3 is TGTGCCATCAGTGGCCCCAGCGGGGCCTCCATCTCCTACGAGCAGTACTTC. Its translation is CAISGPSGASISYEQYF. The chain is built from TRBV10-3 and TRBJ2-7, with TRBD2 matching 7 bases. Losses at the gene ends were 4 bases for V and 0 bases for J; bases not matched to a gene: 12. There are 17 residues in the CDR3. Germline values: CDR1 ENHRY, CDR2 SYGVKD.

J is TRBJ2-3 and V is TRBV29-1, with a possible D match to TRBD2 (5 bases). Germline-derived CDR1 and CDR2 are SQVTM and ANQGSEA. This CDR3 has 12 amino acids. The V end lost 5 bases, the J end lost 5 bases, and 11 bases lay between the germline ends. The CDR3, as DNA: TGCAGCGTTTGGCTAGCTGGAGATACGCAGTATTTT. It codes for CSVWLAGDTQYF.

The V and J genes are TRBV28 and TRBJ2-3, with 10 positions matching TRBD1. CDR1 and CDR2 (germline): MDHEN, SYDVKM. V shed 1 base and J 2 bases; nucleotides not matched to a gene: 3. The CDR3 is 16 amino acids. The CDR3 loop is CASSLFGTGATDTQYF. CDR3 nucleotides: TGTGCCAGCAGTTTATTCGGGACAGGGGCCACAGATACGCAGTATTTT.

The V call is TRBV29-1, the J call TRBJ1-2, with TRBD1 matching 8 bases. In germline, CDR1 is SQVTM, CDR2 ANQGSEA. V lost 7 bases to trimming and J lost 8 bases; unmatched junction nucleotides: 12. The CDR3 spans 13 residues. CDR3 residues: CSADRDRGGGYTF. The CDR3 DNA is TGCAGCGCCGACCGTGACAGGGGAGGCGGCTACACCTTC.

The chain recombines TRBV19 with TRBJ1-5; TRBD1 matches at 7 bases. Germline CDR1 and CDR2: LNHDA and SQIVND (reference sequence). The trim removed 6 bases at V and 0 bases at J, leaving 11 bases unmatched. The CDR3 length is 17 residues. The CDR3 bases are TGTGCCAGTAGACAAGGCCCCGGGACAGATAGCAATCAGCCCCAGCATTTT. Its translation: CASRQGPGTDSNQPQHF.

As for this clone: A junction end diverges from the germline sequence, so it may reflect a read error. The chain carries TRBV30 and TRBJ1-1; D is perhaps TRBD1 (6 bases). CDR1 and CDR2 from the germline V gene are GTSNPN and SVGIG (reference sequence). The CDR3 length is 12 residues. The CDR3 nucleotides read TGTGCCTGGAAACCTCAGGGGTGGGAAACTCTCTTT. This codes for CAWKPQGWETLF.

The chain uses TRBV5-1 and TRBJ1-3; TRBD1 matches 7 bases. The CDR3 is made up of 14 amino acids. After removal of 4 bases from V and 4 bases from J, the junction contained 5 bases not matched to a gene. Germline CDR1 reads SGHRS; CDR2 reads YFSETQ. The CDR3: CASSLGTAGNTIYF. CDR3 coding DNA: TGCGCCAGCAGCCTAGGGACAGCCGGAAACACCATATATTTT.

The chain joins TRBV6-5 to TRBJ1-1; 7 bases align to TRBD1. V lost 4 bases to trimming and J lost 2 bases; unmatched junction nucleotides: 10. CDR1 is MNHEY and CDR2 is SVGAGI in the germline V gene. This CDR3 region has 16 residues. CDR3 protein: CASSSPGGINNTEAFF. CDR3 DNA: TGTGCCAGCAGTTCACCAGGGGGTATTAATAACACTGAAGCTTTCTTT.

The chain links TRBV6-5 to TRBJ2-7, with 9 bases aligning to TRBD1. Germline V gene lookup returns CDR1 MNHEY and CDR2 SVGAGI. V shed 6 bases and J 1 base; nucleotides not matched to a gene: 7. The CDR3 consists of 15 residues. This CDR3 reads CASSSAGTGSYEQYF. Here the CDR3 DNA reads TGTGCCAGCAGCTCAGCCGGGACAGGGTCCTACGAGCAGTACTTC.

The chain employs TRBV6-6 and TRBJ1-2, with a weak D call TRBD1 (5 bases). The V gene lost 8 bases and the J gene lost 3 bases, with 13 bases spanning the gap. In germline, CDR1 is MNHNY, CDR2 SVGAGI (reference sequence). This CDR3 region has 13 residues. Here the CDR3 reads CASSRRGDYGYTF. As DNA, the CDR3 is TGTGCCAGCTCCCGCCGGGGGGACTATGGCTACACCTTC.

This rearrangement joins TRBV28 to TRBJ1-5; no definite D call. Germline CDR1 is MDHEN and CDR2 is SYDVKM. V was clipped by 4 bases and J by 0 bases, with 13 bases between them. This CDR3 has 16 residues. The CDR3 sequence: CASSSDRGFSNQPQHF. CDR3 nucleotide sequence: TGTGCCAGCAGTTCCGACCGGGGTTTTAGCAATCAGCCCCAGCATTTT.

This clone has only one observation. The rearrangement links TRBV19 to TRBJ1-3; D is undetermined. The CDR3 consists of 11 residues. The V end lost 8 bases, the J end lost 4 bases, and 6 bases lay between the germline ends. Germline V lookup: CDR1 LNHDA, CDR2 SQIVND (reference sequence). In nucleotides, the CDR3 is TGTGCCAGTGTCGTGGGAAACACCATATATTTT. Translated, it gives CASVVGNTIYF.

The chain is built from TRBV4-1 and TRBJ2-1, with 7 nucleotides matching TRBD1. This CDR3 is 14 amino acids long. In germline, CDR1 is MGHRA, CDR2 YSYEKL. The V gene end was trimmed by 5 bases and the J gene end by 2 bases; junction bases not matched to a gene: 3. DNA of the CDR3: TGCGCCAGCAGCACCCAGGGGGCCTACAATGAGCAGTTCTTC. Translation gives CASSTQGAYNEQFF.

This rearrangement joins TRBV30 to TRBJ2-4; D may be TRBD1 (5 bases). CDR1 is GTSNPN, CDR2 SVGIG, per germline (reference sequence). Trimming left V 5 bases short and J 2 bases short, with 10 bases between. The CDR3 is made up of 13 amino acids. CDR3 sequence: CAWDWGPKNIQYF. In DNA, the CDR3 is TGTGCCTGGGATTGGGGCCCCAAAAACATTCAGTACTTC.

This chain joins TRBV7-2 and TRBJ2-7, with 9 bases matching TRBD1. The CDR3 sequence is 14 residues long. V lost 5 bases, J lost 2 bases, and 4 bases stayed unmatched. The germline V gene has CDR1 SGHTA and CDR2 FQGNSA. The CDR3 DNA reads as TGTGCCAGCAGCCCGGGACAGGGCCCCTACGAGCAGTACTTC. Protein product: CASSPGQGPYEQYF.